Below, one T cell receptor (beta chain) is given with its context. Its target antigen remains unknown. Per-base quality was not reported, and no clone a single base away is much larger than it. The immunoSEQ Platform was used to amplify TCRbeta CDR3 regions from extracted genomic DNA. Multiplex PCR, high-throughput sequencing and a vendor bioinformatics pipeline were brought together in the immunoSEQ assay. The original pipeline was this. Non-productive sequences and CDR3s shorter than 4 amino acids were removed, and clonotype frequencies were recalculated per sample. Shared clonotypes were identified in immunoSEQ Analyzer 2.0 as identical CDR3 amino acid, V gene and J gene sequences. Repertoire overlap was normalized by dividing shared clonotype counts by the product of both clone-set sizes, scaled by 1000 into arbitrary units. TCRdb stores this immuneACCESS table with in-frame sequences only. Part of the clones is absent; in the studies checked, under half of the shortfall reflects unresolved V genes, and no reason is known for the rest. V, J and clone size were drawn from that table, and D and trimming were deduced from the DNA. The sample data list 12,000 or so clones, and about four fifths of these were observed just once. Of the sample, 2.5% to 3% falls within the top ten clones.

The data were obtained in a study of memory B cells and T cells in multiple sclerosis listed by TCRdb under 2018. The study in broad terms: The study compared the TCR beta repertoires of autoproliferating peripheral T cells with those of brain lesion-infiltrating T cells in multiple sclerosis patients. TCR sequencing included a couple of multiple sclerosis patients for whom either brain lesions at autopsy or brain-infiltrating cells from biopsy were available.

What the authors observed across the whole study: Clone-set sizes differed between compartments, which influenced counts of shared clonotypes and required normalization.

After CFSE-labeled PBMCs were cultured without a stimulus, the autoproliferating (CFSEdim) and non-proliferating (CFSEhi) T cell fractions were sequenced separately. A total of some 50 million CFSE-labeled PBMCs were cultured for less than eight days without stimulus, and replicate wells were then pooled. Labeling of PBMCs used 0.4 to 0.6 uM CFSE, and the cells were then grown in serum-free AIM-V medium with no exogenous stimuli added. PBMCs were obtained by Ficoll density gradient centrifugation and kept cryopreserved until use. Live 7-AAD-negative cells were sorted on a FACSAria III, washed with PBS, and frozen at -80 degrees C as dry pellets. For CDR1 and CDR2, the germline V gene lists SGHRS and YFSETQ. The CDR3, cysteine through phenylalanine, is 14 amino acids long. The retained sequence is limited to the CDR3, 42 bases, with the frame set at the first base. V loses 3 bases, J loses 0 bases, and the germline ends lie 9 bases apart.

The chain uses TRBV5-1 and TRBJ2-5; the D gene is perhaps TRBD2, on 6 matching bases. Sequenced: PBMCs from blood kept in culture. The sequence was collected from a human donor with multiple sclerosis. CDR3 region: CASSSGLYQETQYF. The nucleotide sequence is TGCGCCAGCAGCTCCGGACTATACCAAGAGACCCAGTACTTC.